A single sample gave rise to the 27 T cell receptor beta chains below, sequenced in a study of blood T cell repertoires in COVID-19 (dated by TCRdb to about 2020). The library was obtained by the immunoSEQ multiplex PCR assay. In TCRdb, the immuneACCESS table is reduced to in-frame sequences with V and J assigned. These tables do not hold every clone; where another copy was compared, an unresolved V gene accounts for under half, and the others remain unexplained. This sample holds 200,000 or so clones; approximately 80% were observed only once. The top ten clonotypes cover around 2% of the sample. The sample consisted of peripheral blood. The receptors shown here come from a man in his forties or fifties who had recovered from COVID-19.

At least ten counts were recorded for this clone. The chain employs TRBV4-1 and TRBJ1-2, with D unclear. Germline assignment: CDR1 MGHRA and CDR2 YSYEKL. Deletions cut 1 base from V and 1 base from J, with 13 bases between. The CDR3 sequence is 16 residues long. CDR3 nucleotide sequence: TGCGCCAGCAGCCAAGGGTCCGGGGTCGGTAACTATGGCTACACCTTC. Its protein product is CASSQGSGVGNYGYTF.

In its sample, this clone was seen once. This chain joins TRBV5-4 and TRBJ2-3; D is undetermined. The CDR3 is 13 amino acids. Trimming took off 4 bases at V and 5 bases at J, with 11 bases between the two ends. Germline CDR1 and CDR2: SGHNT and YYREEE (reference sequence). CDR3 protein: CASSTTLVDTQYF. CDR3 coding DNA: TGTGCCAGCAGCACAACCTTGGTAGATACGCAGTATTTT.

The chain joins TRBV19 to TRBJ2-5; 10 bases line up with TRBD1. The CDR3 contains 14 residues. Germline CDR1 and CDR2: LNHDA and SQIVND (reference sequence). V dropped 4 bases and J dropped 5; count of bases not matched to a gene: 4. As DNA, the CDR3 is TGTGCCAGTAGTACGACAGGGGGCGCCGAGACCCAGTACTTC. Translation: CASSTTGGAETQYF.

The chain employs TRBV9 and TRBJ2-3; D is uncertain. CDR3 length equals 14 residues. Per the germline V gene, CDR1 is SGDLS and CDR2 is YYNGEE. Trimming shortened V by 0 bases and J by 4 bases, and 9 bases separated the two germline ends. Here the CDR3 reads CASSVVGVSDTQYF. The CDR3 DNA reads TGTGCCAGCAGCGTAGTCGGAGTATCAGATACGCAGTATTTT. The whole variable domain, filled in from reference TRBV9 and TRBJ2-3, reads DSGVTQTPKHLITATGQRVTLRCSPRSGDLSVYWYQQSLDQGLQFLIQYYNGEERAKGNILERFSAQQFPDLHSELNLSSLELGDSALYFCASSVVGVSDTQYFGPGTRLTVL.

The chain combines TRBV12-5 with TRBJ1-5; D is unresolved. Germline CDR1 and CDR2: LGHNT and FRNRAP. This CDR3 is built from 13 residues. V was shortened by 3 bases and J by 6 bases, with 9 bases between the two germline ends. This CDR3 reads CASGLLSGQPQHF. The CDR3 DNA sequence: TGTGCTAGTGGTTTACTTTCAGGTCAGCCCCAGCATTTT.

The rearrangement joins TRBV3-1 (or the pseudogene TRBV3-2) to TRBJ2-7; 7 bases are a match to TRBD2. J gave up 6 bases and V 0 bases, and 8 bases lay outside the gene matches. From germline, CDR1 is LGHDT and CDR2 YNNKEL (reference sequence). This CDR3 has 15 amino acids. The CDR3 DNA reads TGTGCCAGCAGCCAAGAGGCGGGAGCCCTCGGCGAGCAGTACTTC. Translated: CASSQEAGALGEQYF.

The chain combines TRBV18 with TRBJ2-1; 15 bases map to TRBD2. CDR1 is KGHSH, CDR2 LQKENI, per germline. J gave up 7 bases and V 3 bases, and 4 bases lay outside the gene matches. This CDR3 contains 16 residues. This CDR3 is CASSPGLAGGGNEQFF. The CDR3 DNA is TGTGCCAGCTCACCGGGACTAGCGGGAGGAGGGAATGAGCAGTTCTTC. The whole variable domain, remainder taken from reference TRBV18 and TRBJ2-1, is NAGVMQNPRHLVRRRGQEARLRCSPMKGHSHVYWYRQLPEEGLKFMVYLQKENIIDESGMPKERFSAEFPKEGPSILRIQQVVRGDSAAYFCASSPGLAGGGNEQFFGPGTRLTVL.

CDR3 sequence reads: CASSTRTGSDTEAFF. CDR3 DNA: TGCGCCAGCAGCACTCGGACAGGATCTGACACTGAAGCTTTCTTT. V and J are TRBV5-1 and TRBJ1-1; 7 bases match TRBD1. The V segment lost 4 bases and the J segment 3 bases; nucleotides outside the gene matches: 9. Germline V CDR1 and CDR2: SGHRS, YFSETQ. The CDR3 is 15 residues long.

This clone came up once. CDR3 region: CASRLFSAEAFF. The DNA of the CDR3 is TGCGCCAGCAGACTCTTTTCGGCTGAAGCTTTCTTT. This chain uses TRBV10-2 with TRBJ1-1, with D unresolved. The CDR3 loop spans 12 amino acids. The V end lost 6 bases, the J end lost 6 bases, and 11 bases lay between the germline ends. CDR1 and CDR2 (germline): WSHSY, SAAADI.

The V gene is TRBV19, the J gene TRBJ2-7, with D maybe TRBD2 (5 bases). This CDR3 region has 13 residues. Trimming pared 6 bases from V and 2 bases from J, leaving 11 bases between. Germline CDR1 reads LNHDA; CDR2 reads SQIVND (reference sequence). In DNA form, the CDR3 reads TGTGCCAGTAGCCGGGGAGAGACCTACGAGCAGTACTTC. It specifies CASSRGETYEQYF.

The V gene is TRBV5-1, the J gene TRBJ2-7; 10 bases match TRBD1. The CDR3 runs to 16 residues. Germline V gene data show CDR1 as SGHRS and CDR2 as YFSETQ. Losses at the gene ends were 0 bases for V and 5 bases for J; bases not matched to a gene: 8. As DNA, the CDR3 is TGCGCCAGCAGCTTGGGGGTCGGGACAGGGGTGGACGAGCAGTACTTC. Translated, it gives CASSLGVGTGVDEQYF.

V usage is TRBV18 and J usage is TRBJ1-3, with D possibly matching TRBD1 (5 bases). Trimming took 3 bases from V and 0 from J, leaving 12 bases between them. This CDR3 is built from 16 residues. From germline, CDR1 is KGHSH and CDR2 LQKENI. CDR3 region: CASSPRDSVSGNTIYF. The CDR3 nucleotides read TGTGCCAGCTCACCCCGGGACTCCGTCTCTGGAAACACCATATATTTT.

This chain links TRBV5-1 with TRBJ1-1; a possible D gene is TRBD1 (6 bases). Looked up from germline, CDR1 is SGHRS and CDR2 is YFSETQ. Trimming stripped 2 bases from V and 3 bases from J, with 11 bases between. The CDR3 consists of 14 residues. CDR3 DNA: TGCGCCAGCAGCTTAACAGGGAGTTACACTGAAGCTTTCTTT. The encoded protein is CASSLTGSYTEAFF.

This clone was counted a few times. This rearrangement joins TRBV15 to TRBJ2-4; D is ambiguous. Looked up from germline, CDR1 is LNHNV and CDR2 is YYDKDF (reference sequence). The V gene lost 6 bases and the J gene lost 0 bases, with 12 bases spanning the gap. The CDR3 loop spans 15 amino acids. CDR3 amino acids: CATSRYSLAKNIQYF. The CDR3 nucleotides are TGTGCCACCAGTCGGTATTCCCTAGCCAAAAACATTCAGTACTTC.

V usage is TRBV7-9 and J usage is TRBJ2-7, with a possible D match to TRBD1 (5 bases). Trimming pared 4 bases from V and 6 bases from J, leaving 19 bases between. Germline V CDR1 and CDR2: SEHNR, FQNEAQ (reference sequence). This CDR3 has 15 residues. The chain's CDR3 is CASSSGHSRWIEQYF. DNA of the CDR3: TGTGCCAGCAGCTCAGGACACTCAAGGTGGATCGAGCAGTACTTC.

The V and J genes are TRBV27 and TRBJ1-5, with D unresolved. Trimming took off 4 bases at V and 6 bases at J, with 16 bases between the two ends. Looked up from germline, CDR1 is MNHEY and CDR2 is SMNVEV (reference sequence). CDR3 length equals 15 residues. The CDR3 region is CASSSLGGWTQPQHF. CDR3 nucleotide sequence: TGTGCCAGCAGTTCCCTCGGAGGTTGGACTCAGCCCCAGCATTTT.

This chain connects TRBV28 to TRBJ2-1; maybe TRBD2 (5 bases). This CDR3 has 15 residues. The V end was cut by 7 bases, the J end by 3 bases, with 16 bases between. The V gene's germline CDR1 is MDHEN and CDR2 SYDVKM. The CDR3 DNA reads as TGTGCCAGCACCCCGGAGGAACGGTACTACAATGAGCAGTTCTTC. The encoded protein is CASTPEERYYNEQFF.

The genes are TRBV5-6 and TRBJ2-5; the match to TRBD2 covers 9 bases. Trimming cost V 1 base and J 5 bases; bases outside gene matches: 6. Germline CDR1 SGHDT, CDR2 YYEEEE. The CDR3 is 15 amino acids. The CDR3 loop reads CASSLSLGLAETQYF. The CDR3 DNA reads TGTGCCAGCAGCTTGTCTCTGGGACTAGCTGAGACCCAGTACTTC.

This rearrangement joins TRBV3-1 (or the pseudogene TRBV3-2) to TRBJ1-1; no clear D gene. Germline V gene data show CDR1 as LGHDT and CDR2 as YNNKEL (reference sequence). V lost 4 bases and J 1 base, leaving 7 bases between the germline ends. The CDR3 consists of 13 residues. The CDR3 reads CASSRLENTEAFF. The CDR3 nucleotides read TGTGCCAGCAGCCGATTAGAGAACACTGAAGCTTTCTTT.

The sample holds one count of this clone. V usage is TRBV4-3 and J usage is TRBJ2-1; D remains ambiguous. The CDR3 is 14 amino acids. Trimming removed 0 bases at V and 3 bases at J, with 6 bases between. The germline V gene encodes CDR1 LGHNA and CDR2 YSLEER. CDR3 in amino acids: CASSQDPFYNEQFF. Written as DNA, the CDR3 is TGCGCCAGCAGCCAAGACCCGTTCTACAATGAGCAGTTCTTC.

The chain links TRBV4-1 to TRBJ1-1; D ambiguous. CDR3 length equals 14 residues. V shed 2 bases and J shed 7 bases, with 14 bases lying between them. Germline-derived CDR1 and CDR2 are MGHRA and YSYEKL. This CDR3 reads CASSQPHGQFEAFF. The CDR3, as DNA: TGCGCCAGCAGCCAACCACATGGCCAGTTTGAAGCTTTCTTT.

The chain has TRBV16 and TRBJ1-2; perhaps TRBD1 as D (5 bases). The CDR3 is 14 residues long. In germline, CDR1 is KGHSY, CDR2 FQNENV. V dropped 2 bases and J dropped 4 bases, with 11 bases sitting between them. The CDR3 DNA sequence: TGTGCCAGCAGCCAAATTCCCGACAGCTATGGCTACACCTTC. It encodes CASSQIPDSYGYTF.

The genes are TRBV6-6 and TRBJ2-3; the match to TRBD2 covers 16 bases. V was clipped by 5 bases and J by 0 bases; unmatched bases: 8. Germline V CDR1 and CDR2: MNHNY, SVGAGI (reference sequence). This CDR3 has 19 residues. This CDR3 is CASSPGTSGRARSTDTQYF. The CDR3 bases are TGTGCCAGCAGTCCTGGGACTAGCGGGAGGGCCAGGAGCACAGATACGCAGTATTTT.

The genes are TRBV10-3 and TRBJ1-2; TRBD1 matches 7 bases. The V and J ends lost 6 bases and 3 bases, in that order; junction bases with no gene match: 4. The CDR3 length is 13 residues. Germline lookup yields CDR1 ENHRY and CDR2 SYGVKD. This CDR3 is CAISRDRDYGYTF. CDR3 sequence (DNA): TGTGCCATCAGCCGGGACAGAGACTATGGCTACACCTTC.

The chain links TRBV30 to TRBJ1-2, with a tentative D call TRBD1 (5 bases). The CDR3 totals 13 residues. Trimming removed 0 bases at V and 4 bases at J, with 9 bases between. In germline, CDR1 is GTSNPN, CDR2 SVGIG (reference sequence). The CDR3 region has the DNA TGTGCCTGGAGTGTAGCCGGGGGCTATGGCTACACCTTC. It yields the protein CAWSVAGGYGYTF.

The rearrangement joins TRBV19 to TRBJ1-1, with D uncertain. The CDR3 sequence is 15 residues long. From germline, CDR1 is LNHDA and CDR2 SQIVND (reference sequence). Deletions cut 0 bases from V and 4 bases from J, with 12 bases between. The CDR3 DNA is TGTGCCAGTAGTATAGACCTATGGACTGGCACTGAAGCTTTCTTT. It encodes CASSIDLWTGTEAFF.

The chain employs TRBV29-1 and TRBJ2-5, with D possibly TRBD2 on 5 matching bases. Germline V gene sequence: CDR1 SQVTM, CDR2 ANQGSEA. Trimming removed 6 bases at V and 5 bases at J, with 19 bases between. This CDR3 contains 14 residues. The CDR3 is CSVENPSSPETQYF. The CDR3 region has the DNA TGCAGCGTCGAAAACCCTAGCTCTCCGGAGACCCAGTACTTC.